The 21 T cell receptor beta chains given below trace back to one sample, sequenced in a study of blood T cell repertoires in COVID-19. The assay was immunoSEQ multiplex PCR, and TCRdb's table has in-frame clones only and misses some. The sample records approximately 220,000 clones, around 85% being singletons. Sequencing was carried out using PBMCs or T cells enriched from blood (not recorded which). The origin of the receptors is a man in his forties or fifties who had recovered from COVID-19.

The chain carries TRBV5-6 and TRBJ1-5; D not certain. This CDR3 comprises 14 residues. Between the trimmed V and J ends, which lost 4 bases and 6 bases, there was a span of 14 bases. Germline values: CDR1 SGHDT, CDR2 YYEEEE. CDR3 loop: CASSPRGIRQPQHF. The CDR3 DNA follows: TGTGCCAGCAGCCCCCGAGGGATCCGTCAGCCCCAGCATTTT.

This clone was detected only once. The chain has TRBV14 and TRBJ2-7; TRBD2 matches at 8 bases. V was clipped by 0 bases and J by 3 bases; unmatched bases: 13. Germline CDR1 SGHDN, CDR2 FVKESK. The CDR3 covers 18 residues. The CDR3 sequence: CASSQDRIRGGRSYEQYF. In nucleotides, the CDR3 is TGTGCCAGCAGCCAAGACCGGATCCGGGGGGGTCGGAGCTACGAGCAGTACTTC.

This chain connects TRBV4-1 to TRBJ2-2; TRBD2 matches 12 bases. With V trimmed by 4 bases and J by 0 bases, 6 bases remained unmatched. The germline V gene encodes CDR1 MGHRA and CDR2 YSYEKL. The CDR3 is made up of 18 amino acids. CDR3 region: CASSRRTSGNTNTGELFF. CDR3 nucleotides: TGCGCCAGCAGCCGTCGGACTAGCGGGAATACGAACACCGGGGAGCTGTTTTTT.

The chain couples TRBV25-1 to TRBJ2-7; 8 nucleotides line up with TRBD2. Losses at the gene ends were 6 bases for V and 6 bases for J; bases not matched to a gene: 10. The germline V gene encodes CDR1 MGHDK and CDR2 SYGVNS. The CDR3 has 14 amino acids. CDR3 nucleotides: TGTGCCAGCAGGGAGAGCGGGAGAGGGGCCGAGCAGTACTTC. Its translation: CASRESGRGAEQYF.

The CDR3 DNA reads as TGTGCCAGCAGCCGACGAGTCGGGATTACAACTAATGAAAAACTGTTTTTT. Its translation is CASSRRVGITTNEKLFF. The rearrangement joins TRBV27 to TRBJ1-4, with D unresolved. V shed 6 bases and J shed 0 bases, with 17 bases lying between them. The germline V gene has CDR1 MNHEY and CDR2 SMNVEV (reference sequence). The CDR3 has 17 amino acids.

V usage is TRBV9 and J usage is TRBJ2-2, with 13 bases that match TRBD2. V shed 3 bases and J 5 bases; nucleotides not matched to a gene: 4. Germline assignment: CDR1 SGDLS and CDR2 YYNGEE. The CDR3 consists of 16 residues. In DNA, the CDR3 is TGTGCCAGCAGCGCGAGGACTAGCGGGAGTACCGGGGAGCTGTTTTTT. Residues: CASSARTSGSTGELFF.

The V call is TRBV10-1, the J call TRBJ2-7; D is possibly TRBD1 (5 bases). CDR3 length equals 13 residues. V lost 9 bases and J 6 bases, leaving 18 bases between the germline ends. In germline, CDR1 is WNHNN, CDR2 SYGVQD (reference sequence). DNA for the CDR3: TGCGCCAGTACTGGTAGGGGAAATTTCGAGCAGTACTTC. Protein product: CASTGRGNFEQYF.

This clone was seen only a few times. DNA of the CDR3: TGTGCCAGCAGCCCCTTGGCTGACACCGGGGAGCTGTTTTTT. The encoded protein is CASSPLADTGELFF. The rearrangement uses TRBV9 and TRBJ2-2; D gene uncertain. V was shortened by 4 bases and J by 3 bases, with 10 bases between the two germline ends. Germline V gene sequence: CDR1 SGDLS, CDR2 YYNGEE. The CDR3 runs to 14 residues. Using reference TRBV9 and TRBJ2-2 for the parts outside the CDR3, the full variable domain is DSGVTQTPKHLITATGQRVTLRCSPRSGDLSVYWYQQSLDQGLQFLIQYYNGEERAKGNILERFSAQQFPDLHSELNLSSLELGDSALYFCASSPLADTGELFFGEGSRLTVL.

The chain's CDR3 is CASSLSQGMLIKYF. DNA for the CDR3: TGTGCCAGCAGTTTATCCCAGGGAATGTTAATTAAGTACTTC. The chain uses TRBV28 and TRBJ2-7, with D tentatively TRBD1 (5 bases). CDR3 size: 14 residues. CDR1 and CDR2 (germline): MDHEN, SYDVKM. The V gene lost 1 base and the J gene lost 11 bases, with 18 bases spanning the gap.

The rearrangement uses TRBV7-2 and TRBJ2-7, with TRBD2 matching over 10 bases. Germline V gives CDR1 SGHTA, CDR2 FQGNSA. The CDR3 contains 15 residues. Unmatched junction bases numbered 4, after V lost 3 bases and J lost 2 bases. The CDR3: CASSFGLAVTYEQYF. The CDR3, as DNA: TGTGCCAGCAGCTTTGGACTAGCGGTAACCTACGAGCAGTACTTC.

This chain joins TRBV4-1 and TRBJ1-2; TRBD1 might be the D (5 bases). The CDR3 runs to 16 residues. Germline CDR1 reads MGHRA; CDR2 reads YSYEKL. V gave up 0 bases and J gave up 4 bases, with 15 bases separating them. In nucleotides, the CDR3 is TGCGCCAGCAGCCAAGATCCGGCCCAAAGGGGCTATGGCTACACCTTC. Protein product: CASSQDPAQRGYGYTF.

The rearrangement joins TRBV7-3 to TRBJ2-1; 9 bases map to TRBD1. CDR3 length equals 13 residues. V lost 2 bases to trimming and J lost 9 bases; unmatched junction nucleotides: 2. The germline CDR1 and CDR2 sequences are SGHTA and FQGTGA. The CDR3, as DNA: TGTGCCAGCAGCTTAGACAGGGGGTTTGAGCAGTTCTTC. It translates to CASSLDRGFEQFF. The variable domain in full, completed from reference TRBV7-3 and TRBJ2-1, reads GAGVSQTPSNKVTEKGKYVELRCDPISGHTALYWYRQSLGQGPEFLIYFQGTGAADDSGLPNDRFFAVRPEGSVSTLKIQRTERGDSAVYLCASSLDRGFEQFFGPGTRLTVL.

This sequence joins TRBV10-1 and TRBJ2-3; D is unresolved. This CDR3 has 14 amino acids. CDR1 and CDR2 (germline): WNHNN, SYGVQD (reference sequence). Trimming left V 0 bases short and J 3 bases short, with 7 bases between. The CDR3 DNA sequence: TGCGCCAGCAGTGAGTCGATGGCAACAGATACGCAGTATTTT. Its translation: CASSESMATDTQYF.

This clone turned up a few times. The chain has TRBV27 and TRBJ2-2; D unclear. Germline V gene lookup returns CDR1 MNHEY and CDR2 SMNVEV (reference sequence). The CDR3 loop spans 14 amino acids. Trimming left V 3 bases short and J 4 bases short, with 9 bases between. The CDR3 is CASSFGQITGELFF. For the CDR3, the DNA is TGTGCCAGCAGTTTTGGGCAGATCACCGGGGAGCTGTTTTTT.

Only one count was recorded for this clone. V and J are TRBV3-1 (or the pseudogene TRBV3-2) and TRBJ2-7; possibly TRBD1 for D (5 bases). Germline V gene sequence: CDR1 LGHDT, CDR2 YNNKEL (reference sequence). The CDR3 has 12 amino acids. V was trimmed by 1 base and J by 10 bases, leaving 11 bases between them. This CDR3 reads CASSQVGQIQYF. The DNA of the CDR3 is TGTGCCAGCAGCCAAGTGGGGCAGATACAGTACTTC.

CDR3 DNA: TGTGCCAGCAGCGTAGCGGGGGGCACTAATGAAAAACTGTTTTTT. Residues: CASSVAGGTNEKLFF. V usage is TRBV9 and J usage is TRBJ1-4; maybe TRBD1 (6 bases). CDR3 length: 15 residues. Germline V gene data show CDR1 as SGDLS and CDR2 as YYNGEE. V lost 0 bases and J 2 bases, leaving 8 bases between the germline ends.

The gene calls are TRBV10-3 and TRBJ1-4; 9 nucleotides agree with TRBD1. The length of the CDR3 is 15 residues. The germline V gene encodes CDR1 ENHRY and CDR2 SYGVKD. V shed 10 bases and J 5 bases; nucleotides not matched to a gene: 11. The CDR3 region has the DNA TGTGCCACCGGGACAGGGTCGGGCGGAAATGAAAAACTGTTTTTT. Translated: CATGTGSGGNEKLFF.

This clone has a handful of counts. The chain carries TRBV4-1 and TRBJ1-6, with unresolved D. V was pared by 1 base and J by 10 bases, with 11 bases between. This CDR3 comprises 14 residues. Germline loops: CDR1 MGHRA, CDR2 YSYEKL. The CDR3 spells CASSQAQANSPLHF. CDR3 bases: TGCGCCAGCAGCCAAGCTCAGGCCAACTCACCCCTCCACTTT.

V usage is TRBV28 and J usage is TRBJ2-2; D unclear. CDR1 MDHEN and CDR2 SYDVKM come from the germline V gene. The V end was cut by 5 bases, the J end by 6 bases, with 10 bases between. The CDR3 runs to 13 residues. CDR3 sequence (DNA): TGTGCCAGCAGTATAGTTGTGTCCGGGGAGCTGTTTTTT. Protein: CASSIVVSGELFF. Filled out from reference TRBV28 and TRBJ2-2, the complete variable domain reads DVKVTQSSRYLVKRTGEKVFLECVQDMDHENMFWYRQDPGLGLRLIYFSYDVKMKEKGDIPEGYSVSREKKERFSLILESASTNQTSMYLCASSIVVSGELFFGEGSRLTVL.

The chain links TRBV7-9 to TRBJ2-1, with TRBD2 matching over 12 bases. After removal of 5 bases from V and 6 bases from J, the junction contained 11 bases not matched to a gene. Germline CDR1 and CDR2: SEHNR and FQNEAQ (reference sequence). This CDR3 contains 17 residues. The CDR3 DNA reads as TGTGCCAGCAGCCCGGGACTAGCGGGCTTAGGGGGCAATGAGCAGTTCTTC. It encodes CASSPGLAGLGGNEQFF.

V gene TRBV10-3 combines with J gene TRBJ2-7, with D possibly TRBD2 on 5 matching bases. V was shortened by 4 bases and J by 1 base, with 20 bases between the two germline ends. CDR3 length: 17 amino acids. The V gene's germline CDR1 is ENHRY and CDR2 SYGVKD. CDR3 region: CAISGFGVASGSYEQYF. The CDR3 coding sequence is TGTGCCATCAGTGGGTTCGGGGTAGCCTCAGGATCCTACGAGCAGTACTTC.